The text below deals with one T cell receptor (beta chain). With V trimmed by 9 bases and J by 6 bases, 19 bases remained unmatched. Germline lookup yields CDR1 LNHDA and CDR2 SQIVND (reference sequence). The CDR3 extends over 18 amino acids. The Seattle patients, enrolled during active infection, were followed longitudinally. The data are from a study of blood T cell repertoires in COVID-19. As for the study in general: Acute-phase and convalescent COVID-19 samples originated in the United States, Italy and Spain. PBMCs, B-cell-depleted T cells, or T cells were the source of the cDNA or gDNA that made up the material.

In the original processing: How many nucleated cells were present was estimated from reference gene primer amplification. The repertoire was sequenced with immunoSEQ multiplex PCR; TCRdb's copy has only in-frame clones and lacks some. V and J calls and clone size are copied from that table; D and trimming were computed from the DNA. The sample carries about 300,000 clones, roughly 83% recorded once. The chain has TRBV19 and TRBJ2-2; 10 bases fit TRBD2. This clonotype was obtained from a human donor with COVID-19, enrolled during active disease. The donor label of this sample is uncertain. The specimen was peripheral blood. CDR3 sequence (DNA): TGTGCCAGCGCTGGGGCATCTAGCGGGAGTAGTTGGGCCGGGGAGCTGTTTTTT. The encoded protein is CASAGASSGSSWAGELFF.